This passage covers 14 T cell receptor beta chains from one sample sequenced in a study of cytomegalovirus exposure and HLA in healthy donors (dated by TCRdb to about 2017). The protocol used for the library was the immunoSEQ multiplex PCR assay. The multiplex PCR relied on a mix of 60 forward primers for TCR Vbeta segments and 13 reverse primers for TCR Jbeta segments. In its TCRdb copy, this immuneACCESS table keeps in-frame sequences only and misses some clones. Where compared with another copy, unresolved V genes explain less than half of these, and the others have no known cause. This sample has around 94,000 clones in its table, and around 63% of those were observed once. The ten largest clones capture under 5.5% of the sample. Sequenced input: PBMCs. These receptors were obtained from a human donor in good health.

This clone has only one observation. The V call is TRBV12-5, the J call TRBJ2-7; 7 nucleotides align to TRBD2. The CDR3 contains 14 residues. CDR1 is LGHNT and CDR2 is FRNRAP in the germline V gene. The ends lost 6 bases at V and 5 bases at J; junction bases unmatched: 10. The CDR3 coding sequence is TGTGCTAGTGGCAGCGGGGCGGGAATCGACGAGCAGTACTTC. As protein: CASGSGAGIDEQYF. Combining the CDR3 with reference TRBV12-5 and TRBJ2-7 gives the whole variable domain DARVTQTPRHKVTEMGQEVTMRCQPILGHNTVFWYRQTMMQGLELLAYFRNRAPLDDSGMPKDRFSAEMPDATLATLKIQPSEPRDSAVYFCASGSGAGIDEQYFGPGTRLTVT.

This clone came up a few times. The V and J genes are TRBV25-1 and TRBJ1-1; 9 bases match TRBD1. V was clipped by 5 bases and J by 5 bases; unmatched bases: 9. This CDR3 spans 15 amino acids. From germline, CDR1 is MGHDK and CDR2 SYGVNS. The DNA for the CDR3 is TGTGCCAGCAGTCTCCCGGGACAGGGAGGGACTGAAGCTTTCTTT. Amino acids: CASSLPGQGGTEAFF. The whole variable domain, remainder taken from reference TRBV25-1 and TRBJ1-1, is EADIYQTPRYLVIGTGKKITLECSQTMGHDKMYWYQQDPGMELHLIHYSYGVNSTEKGDLSSESTVSRIRTEHFPLTLESARPSHTSQYLCASSLPGQGGTEAFFGQGTRLTVV.

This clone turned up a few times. The CDR3 sequence is CASSWGRGEQFF. CDR3 nucleotide sequence: TGTGCCAGCAGTTGGGGGAGGGGTGAGCAGTTCTTC. The V gene is TRBV5-6, the J gene TRBJ2-1; 7 nucleotides match TRBD2. The CDR3 loop spans 12 amino acids. Germline V lookup: CDR1 SGHDT, CDR2 YYEEEE. After removal of 5 bases from V and 9 bases from J, the junction contained 5 bases not matched to a gene.

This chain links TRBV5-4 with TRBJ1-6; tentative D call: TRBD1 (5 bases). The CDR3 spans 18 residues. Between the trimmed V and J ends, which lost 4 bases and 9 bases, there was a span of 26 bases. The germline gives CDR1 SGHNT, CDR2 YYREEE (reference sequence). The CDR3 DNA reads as TGTGCCAGCAGCCCCTCAGGGTCCGGCGGGATCGGGAGTTCACCCCTCCACTTT. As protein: CASSPSGSGGIGSSPLHF.

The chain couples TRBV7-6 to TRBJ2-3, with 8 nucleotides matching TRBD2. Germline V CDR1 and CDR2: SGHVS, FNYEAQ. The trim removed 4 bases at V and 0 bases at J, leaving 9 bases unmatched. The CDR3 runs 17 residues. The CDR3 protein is CASSSPRGGASTDTQYF. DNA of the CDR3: TGTGCCAGCAGCTCACCCCGGGGGGGGGCCAGCACAGATACGCAGTATTTT.

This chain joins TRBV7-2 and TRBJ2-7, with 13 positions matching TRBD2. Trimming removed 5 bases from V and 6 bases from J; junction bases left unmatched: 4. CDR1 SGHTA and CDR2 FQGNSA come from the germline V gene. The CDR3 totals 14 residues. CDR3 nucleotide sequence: TGTGCCAGCAGCCTCAGACTAGCGGGAGGCGAGCAGTACTTC. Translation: CASSLRLAGGEQYF.

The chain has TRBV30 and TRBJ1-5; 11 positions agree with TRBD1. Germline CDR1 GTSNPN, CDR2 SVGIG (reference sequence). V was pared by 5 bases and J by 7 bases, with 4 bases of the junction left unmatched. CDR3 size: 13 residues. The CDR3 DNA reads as TGTGCCTGGGCGGGACAGGGGGAGCAGCCCCAGCATTTT. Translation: CAWAGQGEQPQHF.

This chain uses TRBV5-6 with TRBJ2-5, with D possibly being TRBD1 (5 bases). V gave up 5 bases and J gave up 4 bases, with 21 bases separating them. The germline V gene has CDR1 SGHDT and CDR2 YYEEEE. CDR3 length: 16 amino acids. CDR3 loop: CASRPSGGHSRETQYF. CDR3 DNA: TGTGCCAGCAGACCGTCTGGTGGACATAGCCGAGAGACCCAGTACTTC.

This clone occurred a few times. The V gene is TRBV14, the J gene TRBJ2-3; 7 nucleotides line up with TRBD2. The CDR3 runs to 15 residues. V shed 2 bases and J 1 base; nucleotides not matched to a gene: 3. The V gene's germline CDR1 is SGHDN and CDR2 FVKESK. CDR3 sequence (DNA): TGTGCCAGCAGCCAAACTAGCGATCGCACAGATACGCAGTATTTT. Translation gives CASSQTSDRTDTQYF.

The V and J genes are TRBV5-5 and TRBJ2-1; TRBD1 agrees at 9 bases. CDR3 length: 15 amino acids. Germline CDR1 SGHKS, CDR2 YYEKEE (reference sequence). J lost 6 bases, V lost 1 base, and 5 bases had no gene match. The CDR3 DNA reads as TGTGCCAGCAGCTTGATCGGGACAGGGTTCAATGAGCAGTTCTTC. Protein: CASSLIGTGFNEQFF.

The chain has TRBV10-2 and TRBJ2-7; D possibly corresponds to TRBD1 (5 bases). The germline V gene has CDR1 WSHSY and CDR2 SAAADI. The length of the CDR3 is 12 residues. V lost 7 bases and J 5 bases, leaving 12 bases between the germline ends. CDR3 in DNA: TGCGCCAGCAAGGGCAGGGTTAACGAGCAGTACTTC. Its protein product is CASKGRVNEQYF.

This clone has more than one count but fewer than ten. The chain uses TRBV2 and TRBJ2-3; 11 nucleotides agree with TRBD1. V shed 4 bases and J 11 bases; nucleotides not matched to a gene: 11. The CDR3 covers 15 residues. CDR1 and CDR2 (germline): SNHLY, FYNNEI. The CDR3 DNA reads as TGTGCCAGCAGTGTGTCTGGACAGGGGGCGGGCAGGCAGTATTTT. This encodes CASSVSGQGAGRQYF.

Here the CDR3 reads CVRSNRGAAILSSYEQYF. The CDR3 DNA reads as TGTGTCAGAAGCAATAGAGGTGCGGCGATCCTTAGCTCCTACGAGCAGTACTTC. This sequence joins TRBV7-5 and TRBJ2-7; the table's D call TRBD2 went unverified against the DNA. TRBV7-5 is an annotated pseudogene. The CDR3 has 18 residues.

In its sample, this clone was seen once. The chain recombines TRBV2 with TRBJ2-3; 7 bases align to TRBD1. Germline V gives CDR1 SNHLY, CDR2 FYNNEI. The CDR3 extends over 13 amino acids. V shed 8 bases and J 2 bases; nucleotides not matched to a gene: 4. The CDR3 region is CASGQDYTDTQYF. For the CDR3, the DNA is TGTGCCAGCGGACAGGATTACACAGATACGCAGTATTTT.